Listed here is a single TCR beta chain. As yet, its antigen is unknown. The junction differs from germline at one of its ends, possibly a read error. The read is 3 residues too short to cover the CDR3 end, so that end is filled in from the germline J gene. Other nucleotide sequences from this sample produce the same CDR3. The data belong to a study of T cells in women clearing cervical HPV infection. Study findings and constraints: TRBV6-7 abundance was lower in cases than controls (0.11% versus 0.16%).

Germline loops: CDR1 MNHEY, CDR2 SVGEGT. This CDR3 region has 14 residues. Sequencing used immunoSEQ multiplex PCR; TCRdb keeps in-frame clones, though not all of them. The sample holds nearly 35,000 clones. The sample taken for sequencing was blood buffy coat. This chain uses TRBV6-2 or TRBV6-3 with TRBJ1-1, with unresolved D. This receptor was identified in a woman between 18 and 69 years old with a cervical HPV16 infection that either progressed to CIN3+ or cleared (not recorded which). The sequenced part of the CDR3 DNA is TGTGCCAGCAGCTACCACGGGGATAGCACTGAG. This translates into CASSYHGDSTE. From start to end, the CDR3 is CASSYHGDSTEAFF.